These 18 T cell receptor beta chains were all obtained from the same sample, sequenced in a study of CD8+ T cells in alopecia areata. Sequencing relied on a cDNA template that was reverse transcribed from extracted RNA. Sequencing was performed with immunoSEQ multiplex PCR; in TCRdb, only in-frame clones are kept and a portion is missing. The sample has some 110,000 clones, none seen only once. Material: lesional skin. Receptor source: a C3H/HeJ mouse with alopecia areata. The strain's MHC: H2-k.

As regards this clone: Gene labels here are mouse ones. Read data end 4 residues before the CDR3 end; the end is taken from the germline J gene. In the same sample, other DNA sequences code for this CDR3. The rearrangement uses TRBV13-1 and TRBJ2-2; D may be TRBD1 (5 bases). Looked up from germline, CDR1 is NSHNY and CDR2 is SYGAGN. V was shortened by 1 base and J by 2 bases, with 6 bases between the two germline ends. There are 14 residues in the CDR3. The CDR3 sequence: CASSDQGNTGQLYF. CDR3 DNA, as far as it was read: TGTGCCAGCAGTGATCAGGGTAACACCGGG.

With respect to this clone: The listed genes are named as in mouse. The read ends 4 residues early relative to the CDR3; the germline J gene fills the gap. V is TRBV1 and J is TRBJ1-4, with D possibly being TRBD1 (5 bases). V shed 4 bases and J shed 2 bases, with 8 bases lying between them. Per germline, CDR1 NSQYPW and CDR2 LRSPGD (reference sequence). The CDR3 contains 14 residues. The CDR3 spells CTCSGTSSNERLFF. CDR3 DNA, as far as it was read: TGCACCTGCAGTGGGACATCCTCCAACGAA.

Turning to this clone: All gene names here are mouse names. The read stops 4 residues short of the end of the CDR3; the missing end is completed from the germline J gene. V usage is TRBV13-3 and J usage is TRBJ1-1; 10 nucleotides align to TRBD1. This CDR3 spans 15 amino acids. The germline V gene has CDR1 NNHDY and CDR2 SYVADS. CDR3: CASSDAGTGVPEVFF. The sequenced part of the CDR3 DNA is TGTGCCAGCAGTGATGCAGGGACAGGGGTCCCA.

In regard to this clone: The listed genes are named as in mouse. The read is 4 residues too short to cover the CDR3 end, so that end is filled in from the germline J gene. This chain joins TRBV1 and TRBJ2-5, with D possibly matching TRBD1 (6 bases). Germline assignment: CDR1 NSQYPW and CDR2 LRSPGD (reference sequence). The CDR3 loop spans 14 amino acids. Between the trimmed V and J ends, which lost 5 bases and 2 bases, there was a span of 11 bases. The CDR3 DNA, read in part, is TGCACCTGCAGTCCAACAGGGTCCCAAGAC. This translates into CTCSPTGSQD. The whole CDR3 sequence is CTCSPTGSQDTQYF.

A word on this clone: Mouse names are used for the genes. The CDR3 end falls 4 residues outside the read, so it is completed with the germline J gene. The rearrangement uses TRBV16 and TRBJ1-1, with TRBD1 matching over 9 bases. After removal of 4 bases from V and 1 base from J, the junction contained 1 base not matched to a gene. This CDR3 comprises 14 residues. Germline CDR1 is SGHSA and CDR2 is FRNQAP. The CDR3 DNA, read in part, is TGTGCAAGCAGCTCGACAGGGGGAAACACA. As protein: CASSSTGGNT. The whole CDR3 reads CASSSTGGNTEVFF.

This clone has only a few counts. Gene names refer to mouse genes. The CDR3 end falls 4 residues outside the read, so it is completed with the germline J gene. The V and J genes are TRBV1 and TRBJ2-1, with 12 bases identical to TRBD1. The J segment lost 4 bases and the V segment lost 6 bases, leaving 1 base of the junction unmatched. This CDR3 is built from 14 residues. Germline CDR1 is NSQYPW and CDR2 is LRSPGD (reference sequence). The CDR3: CTCRGQGAYAEQFF. The sequenced part of the CDR3 DNA is TGCACCTGCAGGGGACAGGGGGCATATGCT.

This clone showed up many times. The germline and genes are mouse ones. With the read ending 4 residues before the CDR3 end, the germline J gene is used to fill in that end. The chain carries TRBV13-3 and TRBJ1-1; D is possibly TRBD1 (6 bases). The CDR3 is 13 residues long. The germline V gene has CDR1 NNHDY and CDR2 SYVADS. The germline V and J ends were trimmed by 7 bases and 0 bases, with 10 bases remaining between them. CDR3 protein: CASQDRSNTEVFF. The CDR3 DNA, read in part, is TGTGCCAGCCAGGACAGATCAAACACA.

With respect to this clone: Gene names and germline match the mouse. Sequencing ends 4 residues short of the CDR3 end; the germline J gene provides the rest. The chain has TRBV13-2 and TRBJ2-7; 9 bases match TRBD2. Looked up from germline, CDR1 is NNHNN and CDR2 is SYGAGS (reference sequence). CDR3 size: 16 residues. V shed 0 bases and J 2 bases; nucleotides not matched to a gene: 6. Here the CDR3 reads CASGDAGWGGTYEQYF. The CDR3 DNA, read in part, is TGTGCCAGCGGTGATGCGGGCTGGGGGGGAACCTAT.

This clone was seen more than once but under ten times. The protein in this entry is translated from the DNA; at residue 11 it differs from the protein listed in TCRdb. The gene names given are mouse names. With the read ending 3 residues before the CDR3 end, the germline J gene is used to fill in that end. This chain connects TRBV13-3 to TRBJ1-3; 9 bases are shared with TRBD1. This CDR3 comprises 14 residues. The junction had 4 bases not matched to a gene; V was cut back by 2 bases and J by 7 bases. CDR1 and CDR2 from the germline V gene are NNHDY and SYVADS. CDR3 in amino acids: CASSELDRGNTLYF. The CDR3 DNA, read in part, is TGTGCCAGCAGTGAACTTGACAGGGGGAATACG.

This clone was recorded at least ten times. Mouse germline and gene names are used. The sequenced fragment ends 4 residues before the CDR3 boundary, so the rest is inferred from the germline J gene. The chain joins TRBV19 to TRBJ2-4; TRBD2 matches 8 bases. This CDR3 has 15 amino acids. Trimming cost V 2 bases and J 0 bases; bases outside gene matches: 2. Germline CDR1 FNHDT, CDR2 SITEND (reference sequence). Partial CDR3 DNA: TGTGCCAGCAGTATCACTGGGGGTAGTCAAAAC. Encoded protein: CASSITGGSQN. The entire CDR3 protein is CASSITGGSQNTLYF.

This clone was seen only a few times. Gene names and germline match the mouse. The read terminates 4 residues before the CDR3 end, so the remaining end is supplied by the germline J gene. This rearrangement joins TRBV13-3 to TRBJ1-4; unclear D gene. Trimming pared 2 bases from V and 5 bases from J, leaving 13 bases between. Germline CDR1 reads NNHDY; CDR2 reads SYVADS. The CDR3 loop spans 15 amino acids. The covered CDR3 bases are TGTGCCAGCAGTGAAGCAGGCAGAGGGAACGAA. Its protein is CASSEAGRGNE. The whole CDR3 region reads CASSEAGRGNERLFF.

In the case of this clone: Gene names denote mouse genes. The missing CDR3 end, 4 residues past where the read stops, is filled in from the germline J gene. This chain links TRBV1 with TRBJ2-5, with D maybe TRBD1 (6 bases). The CDR3 is 13 residues long. CDR1 and CDR2 from the germline V gene are NSQYPW and LRSPGD (reference sequence). The sequenced part of the CDR3 DNA is TGCACCTGCAGTGCGGGGACACTAGAC. This gives the protein CTCSAGTLD. The whole CDR3 protein is CTCSAGTLDTQYF.

This clone was recorded a few times. Here the gene names and germline are mouse. Read coverage stops 4 residues before the CDR3 terminus; the germline J gene supplies the remainder. The chain links TRBV31 to TRBJ2-2, with TRBD2 matching 9 bases. The J segment lost 2 bases and the V segment lost 1 base, leaving 2 bases of the junction unmatched. The CDR3 runs 15 residues. Germline CDR1 is GKSSPN and CDR2 is SITVG. The sequenced CDR3 bases are TGTGCCTGGAGTCCCCTGGGGGGGAACACCGGG. It codes for CAWSPLGGNTG. The entire CDR3 sequence reads CAWSPLGGNTGQLYF.

Remarks on this clone: Here the gene names and germline are mouse. The read finishes 4 residues shy of the CDR3 end, and the germline J gene is used to complete it. The chain couples TRBV19 to TRBJ2-1; 11 bases align to TRBD1. Germline V gene data show CDR1 as FNHDT and CDR2 as SITEND (reference sequence). J lost 4 bases, V lost 2 bases, and 2 bases had no gene match. This CDR3 contains 15 residues. The CDR3 bases that were read are TGTGCCAGCAGTATCGGACAGGGGGCTTATGCT. Amino acid sequence: CASSIGQGAYA. The full CDR3 protein reads CASSIGQGAYAEQFF.

A note on this clone: Gene names and germline refer to mouse. With the read ending 4 residues before the CDR3 end, the germline J gene is used to fill in that end. The chain employs TRBV1 and TRBJ2-2; 9 bases are shared with TRBD1. The junction had 8 bases not matched to a gene; V was cut back by 5 bases and J by 4 bases. Germline assignment: CDR1 NSQYPW and CDR2 LRSPGD (reference sequence). This CDR3 contains 16 residues. CDR3 bases read: TGCACCTGCAGTCCTTACAGGGGGCCTGGCACCGGG. This encodes CTCSPYRGPGTG. The full CDR3 reads CTCSPYRGPGTGQLYF.

Comments on this clone: The gene symbols are mouse symbols. The read terminates 4 residues before the CDR3 end, so the remaining end is supplied by the germline J gene. The rearrangement joins TRBV13-3 to TRBJ1-1; 8 nucleotides line up with TRBD1. Germline CDR1 reads NNHDY; CDR2 reads SYVADS. This CDR3 contains 17 residues. V shed 0 bases and J 0 bases; nucleotides not matched to a gene: 7. The DNA read from the CDR3 is TGTGCCAGCAGTGATGCCAGGGCAGGGGGCGCAAACACA. Amino acids: CASSDARAGGANT. The entire CDR3 protein reads CASSDARAGGANTEVFF.

This clone was recorded a few times. Gene and germline names: mouse. The read stops 4 residues short of the end of the CDR3; the missing end is completed from the germline J gene. This rearrangement joins TRBV19 to TRBJ2-7, with TRBD2 matching 8 bases. Germline CDR1 is FNHDT and CDR2 is SITEND (reference sequence). The CDR3 is 13 residues long. CDR3 sequence: CASSTRTGNEQYF. The part of the CDR3 DNA that was read is TGTGCCAGCAGCACCCGGACTGGGAAT.

In regard to this clone: Mouse germline and gene names are used. The read is 4 residues too short to cover the CDR3 end, so that end is filled in from the germline J gene. This chain uses TRBV19 with TRBJ2-4; the match to TRBD2 covers 7 bases. Germline V gene lookup returns CDR1 FNHDT and CDR2 SITEND (reference sequence). The CDR3 extends over 13 amino acids. The covered CDR3 bases are TGTGCCAGCAGTACCCCTGGGGGTAAC. Its translation: CASSTPGGN. The complete CDR3 reads CASSTPGGNTLYF.